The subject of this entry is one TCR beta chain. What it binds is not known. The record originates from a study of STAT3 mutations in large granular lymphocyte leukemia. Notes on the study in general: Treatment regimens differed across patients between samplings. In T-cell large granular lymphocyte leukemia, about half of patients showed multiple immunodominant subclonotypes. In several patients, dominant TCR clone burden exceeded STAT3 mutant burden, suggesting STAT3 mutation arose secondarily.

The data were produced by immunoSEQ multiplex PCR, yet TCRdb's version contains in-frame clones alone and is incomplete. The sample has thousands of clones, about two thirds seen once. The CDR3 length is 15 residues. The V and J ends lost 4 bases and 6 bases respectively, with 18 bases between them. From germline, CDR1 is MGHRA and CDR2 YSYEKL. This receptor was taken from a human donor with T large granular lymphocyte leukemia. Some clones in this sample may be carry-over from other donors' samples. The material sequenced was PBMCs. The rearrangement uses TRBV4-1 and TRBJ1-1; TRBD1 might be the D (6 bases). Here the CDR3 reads CASSRMTGIFAEAFF. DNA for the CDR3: TGCGCCAGCAGCCGGATGACAGGAATTTTCGCTGAAGCTTTCTTT.